These T cell receptor beta chains were read from a single sample in a study of shared clonotypes between healthy human individuals. Repertoires were generated with immunoSEQ multiplex PCR, while TCRdb's copy carries only in-frame clones and drops some. The data hold 980,000 or so clones, with about 80% observed a single time. The sequencing input was memory CD4+ T cells sorted from blood. These receptors all stem from a man younger than 30 in good health. Both conserved end residues are part of each CDR3. A D gene is named only where the DNA matches it firmly. Not every row has a clone size; where given, it reads once, few, many or a size class.

J gene | V gene | D gene | clone size | CDR3 protein | CDR3 DNA
TRBJ1-6 | TRBV6-1 | - | - | CASSGRGPSPLHF | TGTGCCAGCAGTGGCAGGGGCCCATCACCCCTCCACTTT
TRBJ1-4 | TRBV18 | - | once | CASSPPSGVNEKLFF | TGTGCCAGCTCACCACCATCAGGGGTTAATGAAAAACTGTTTTTT
TRBJ1-3 | TRBV5-1 | - | - | CASSLSGDPIGNTIYF | TGCGCCAGCAGCTTGTCGGGGGACCCTATTGGAAACACCATATATTTT
TRBJ1-4 | TRBV6-1 | - | - | CASSTGQGKLFF | TGTGCCAGCAGTACGGGGCAAGGGAAACTGTTTTTT
TRBJ1-6 | TRBV27 | - | - | CASSLQGSPLHF | TGTGCCAGCAGTTTACAGGGGTCCCCCCTCCACTTT
TRBJ1-3 | TRBV4-3 | - | once | CASSQATGSGNTIYF | TGCGCCAGCAGCCAAGCGACAGGCTCTGGAAACACCATATATTTT
TRBJ2-3 | TRBV5-4 | - | once | CASTTAVGDTQYF | TGTGCCAGCACCACCGCCGTGGGGGATACGCAGTATTTT
TRBJ2-7 | TRBV28 | - | - | CANSGASSYEQYF | TGTGCTAATAGCGGCGCTAGCTCCTACGAGCAGTACTTC
TRBJ2-2 | TRBV10-3 | TRBD1 | - | CAIRGRETGTGELFF | TGTGCCATCAGGGGCAGGGAGACAGGGACCGGGGAGCTGTTTTTT
TRBJ2-1 | TRBV10-3 | - | - | CAISESKNSWDNEQFF | TGTGCCATCAGTGAGTCGAAAAACTCCTGGGATAATGAGCAGTTCTTC
TRBJ2-7 | TRBV7-6 | - | - | CASSPHLGTGYEQYF | TGTGCCAGCAGCCCCCACTTGGGGACCGGCTACGAGCAGTACTTC
TRBJ1-1 | TRBV5-4 | - | - | CASKDGGPNTEAFF | TGTGCCAGCAAGGATGGGGGACCGAACACTGAAGCTTTCTTT
TRBJ2-5 | TRBV28 | TRBD2 | - | CASSLLTLAGGETQYF | TGTGCCAGCAGTTTACTTACCCTAGCGGGGGGAGAGACCCAGTACTTC
TRBJ1-2 | TRBV28 | - | - | CASSLSIGGYTF | TGTGCCAGCAGTTTGTCTATTGGGGGCTACACCTTC
TRBJ1-4 | TRBV6-6 | - | few | CASSSLGWGEKLFF | TGTGCCAGCAGTTCCCTTGGATGGGGTGAAAAACTGTTTTTT
TRBJ2-3 | TRBV7-9 | TRBD2 | - | CASSLGGTSGFATQYF | TGTGCCAGCAGCCTAGGTGGGACTAGCGGGTTCGCAACGCAGTATTTT
TRBJ2-6 | TRBV6-1 | - | - | CASSEGGSGANVLTF | TGTGCCAGCAGTGAAGGGGGCTCTGGGGCCAACGTCCTGACTTTC
TRBJ2-5 | TRBV18 | - | - | CASSPSFEGTQYF | TGTGCCAGCTCACCCTCGTTTGAGGGGACCCAGTACTTC
TRBJ2-2 | TRBV7-9 | - | - | CASGVTNTGELFF | TGTGCCAGTGGGGTTACGAACACCGGGGAGCTGTTTTTT
TRBJ2-7 | TRBV7-9 | - | - | CASSARGQLENEQYF | TGTGCCAGCAGCGCCCGTGGGCAACTTGAAAACGAGCAGTACTTC
TRBJ2-5 | TRBV28 | TRBD1 | - | CASSPGDRQETQYF | TGTGCCAGCAGCCCCGGGGACAGACAAGAGACCCAGTACTTC
TRBJ1-2 | TRBV19 | - | - | CASSTLPRTADGYTF | TGTGCCAGTAGTACCCTCCCCAGGACAGCGGATGGCTACACCTTC
TRBJ1-6 | TRBV6-5 | - | few | CASTTVVIDNSPLHF | TGTGCCAGCACTACGGTAGTAATCGATAATTCACCCCTCCACTTT
TRBJ1-5 | TRBV4-1 | - | - | CASSQGTVNQPQHF | TGCGCCAGCAGCCAGGGGACGGTCAATCAGCCCCAGCATTTT
TRBJ1-1 | TRBV7-2 | - | - | CASSFLTLRVNTEAFF | TGTGCCAGCAGCTTTTTGACATTGAGGGTGAACACTGAAGCTTTCTTT
TRBJ2-7 | TRBV5-1 | TRBD2 | - | CASSLSAGGKSEQYF | TGCGCCAGCAGCTTGTCAGCGGGAGGAAAAAGCGAGCAGTACTTC
TRBJ2-1 | TRBV7-9 | - | - | CASSLGTGGFNEQFF | TGTGCCAGCAGCTTAGGGACAGGAGGGTTCAATGAGCAGTTCTTC
TRBJ2-1 | TRBV25-1 | TRBD1 | - | CASSGHPTGGDEQFF | TGTGCCAGCAGCGGGCACCCGACAGGGGGCGATGAGCAGTTCTTC
TRBJ2-1 | TRBV7-2 | - | - | CASRQERGRGDNEQFF | TGTGCCAGCAGACAAGAACGGGGCAGGGGAGACAATGAGCAGTTCTTC
TRBJ2-2 | TRBV19 | - | once | CASSANPLKTGELFF | TGTGCCAGTAGTGCCAATCCTCTAAAGACCGGGGAGCTGTTTTTT
TRBJ1-5 | TRBV6-1 | - | - | CASNPGVNQPQHF | TGTGCCAGCAATCCAGGGGTAAATCAGCCCCAGCATTTT
TRBJ1-5 | TRBV2 | - | - | CASSQDSNQPQHF | TGTGCCAGCTCCCAGGACAGCAATCAGCCCCAGCATTTT
TRBJ1-5 | TRBV6-1 | - | - | CASSGEGPQPQHF | TGTGCCAGCAGTGGAGAGGGACCCCAGCCCCAGCATTTT
TRBJ2-1 | TRBV11-3 | TRBD2 | - | CASSLAGGPNNEQFF | TGTGCCAGCAGCTTAGCGGGGGGTCCCAACAATGAGCAGTTCTTC
TRBJ1-1 | TRBV18 | - | - | CASSPLPLNTEAFF | TGTGCCAGCTCACCACTGCCACTGAACACTGAAGCTTTCTTT
TRBJ1-2 | TRBV10-3 | - | - | CAISEGQDNYGYTF | TGTGCCATCAGTGAAGGGCAGGACAACTATGGCTACACCTTC
TRBJ2-5 | TRBV5-1 | TRBD1 | - | CASSLPSGQGQETQYF | TGCGCCAGCAGCTTACCAAGTGGACAGGGGCAAGAGACCCAGTACTTC
TRBJ2-1 | TRBV10-3 | - | - | CAISESPRGSDNEQFF | TGTGCCATCAGTGAGTCCCCCCGAGGGTCCGACAATGAGCAGTTCTTC
TRBJ2-5 | TRBV6-5 | TRBD2 | - | CASRESGGETQYF | TGTGCCAGCAGGGAATCGGGGGGGGAGACCCAGTACTTC
TRBJ1-2 | TRBV7-9 | TRBD1 | - | CASSLDRGRDYGYTF | TGTGCCAGCAGCCTCGACAGGGGGAGAGACTATGGCTACACCTTC
TRBJ1-6 | TRBV4-2 | - | - | CASSQEKGQPHNSPLHF | TGTGCCAGCAGCCAAGAGAAAGGACAGCCACATAATTCACCCCTCCACTTT
TRBJ2-7 | TRBV5-3 | - | - | CARGGGGTYEQYF | TGTGCCAGGGGCGGAGGGGGTACCTACGAGCAGTACTTC
TRBJ2-7 | TRBV7-2 | TRBD2 | once | CASSLQAVAGDHEQYF | TGTGCCAGCAGCCTACAGGCGGTAGCGGGAGACCACGAGCAGTACTTC
TRBJ2-7 | TRBV2 | TRBD1 | - | CASSPTGTGTYEQYF | TGTGCCAGCAGTCCTACCGGGACAGGGACCTACGAGCAGTACTTC
TRBJ2-7 | TRBV27 | - | - | CASSLSPLASYEQYF | TGTGCCAGCAGTTTAAGTCCCCTAGCATCCTACGAGCAGTACTTC
TRBJ1-1 | TRBV15 | - | - | CATSSLQGKNTEAFF | TGTGCCACCAGCAGCCTCCAGGGGAAGAACACTGAAGCTTTCTTT
TRBJ1-5 | TRBV7-9 | - | - | CASSLGNNRVSNQPQHF | TGTGCCAGCAGCTTAGGAAACAACAGGGTTAGCAATCAGCCCCAGCATTTT
TRBJ2-7 | TRBV6-5 | TRBD1 | - | CASSTTGTGGYEQYF | TGTGCCAGCAGTACAACCGGGACAGGGGGCTACGAGCAGTACTTC
TRBJ2-7 | TRBV2 | TRBD2 | few | CASIGLAGVVLSYEQYF | TGTGCCAGCATTGGACTAGCGGGAGTAGTGCTCTCCTACGAGCAGTACTTC
TRBJ2-7 | TRBV5-1 | TRBD2 | - | CASSLVPSGSYEQYF | TGCGCCAGCAGCTTGGTCCCTAGCGGGAGCTACGAGCAGTACTTC
TRBJ1-3 | TRBV7-8 | - | - | CASSSGQPGNTIYF | TGTGCCAGCAGCTCCGGACAGCCTGGAAACACCATATATTTT
TRBJ2-1 | TRBV6-1 | - | - | CASSEGIRTTGNEQFF | TGTGCCAGCAGTGAAGGTATTAGAACTACAGGGAATGAGCAGTTCTTC
TRBJ2-6 | TRBV6-4 | - | - | CASSGQSSGANVLTF | TGTGCCAGCAGTGGTCAGAGCTCTGGGGCCAACGTCCTGACTTTC